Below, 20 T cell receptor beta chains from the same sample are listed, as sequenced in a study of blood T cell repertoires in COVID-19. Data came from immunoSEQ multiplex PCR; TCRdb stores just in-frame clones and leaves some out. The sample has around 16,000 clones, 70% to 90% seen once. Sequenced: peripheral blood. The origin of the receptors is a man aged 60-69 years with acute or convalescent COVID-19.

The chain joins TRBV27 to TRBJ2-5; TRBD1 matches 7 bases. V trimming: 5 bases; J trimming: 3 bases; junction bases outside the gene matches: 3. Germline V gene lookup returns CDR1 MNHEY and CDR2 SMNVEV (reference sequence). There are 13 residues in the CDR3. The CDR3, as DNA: TGTGCCAGCAGTAATGACAGGGAAGAGACCCAGTACTTC. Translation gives CASSNDREETQYF.

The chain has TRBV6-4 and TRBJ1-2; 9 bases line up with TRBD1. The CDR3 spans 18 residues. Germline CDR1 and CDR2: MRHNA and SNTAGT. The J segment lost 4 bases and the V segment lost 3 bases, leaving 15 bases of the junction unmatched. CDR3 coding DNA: TGTGCCAGCAGTGATCTGGGACAGGGAGTATACAGGGGCTATGGCTACACCTTC. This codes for CASSDLGQGVYRGYGYTF.

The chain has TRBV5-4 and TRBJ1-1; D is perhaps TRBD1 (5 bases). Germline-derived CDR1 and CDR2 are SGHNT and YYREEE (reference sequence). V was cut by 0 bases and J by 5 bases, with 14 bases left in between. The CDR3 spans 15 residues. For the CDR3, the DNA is TGTGCCAGCAGCTTGGACAGGAATAGGGCGACTGAAGCTTTCTTT. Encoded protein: CASSLDRNRATEAFF.

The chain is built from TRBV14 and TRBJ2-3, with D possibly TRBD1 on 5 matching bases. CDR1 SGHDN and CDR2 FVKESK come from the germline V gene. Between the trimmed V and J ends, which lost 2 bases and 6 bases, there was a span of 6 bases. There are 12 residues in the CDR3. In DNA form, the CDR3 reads TGTGCCAGCAGCCAATCAGGGGATACGCAGTATTTT. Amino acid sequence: CASSQSGDTQYF.

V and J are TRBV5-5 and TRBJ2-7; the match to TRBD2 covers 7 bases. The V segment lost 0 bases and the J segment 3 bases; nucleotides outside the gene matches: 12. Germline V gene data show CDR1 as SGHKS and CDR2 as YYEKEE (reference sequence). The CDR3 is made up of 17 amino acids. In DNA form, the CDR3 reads TGTGCCAGCAGCTTGGCCCTACTAGCGAGAATTGACTACGAGCAGTACTTC. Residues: CASSLALLARIDYEQYF.

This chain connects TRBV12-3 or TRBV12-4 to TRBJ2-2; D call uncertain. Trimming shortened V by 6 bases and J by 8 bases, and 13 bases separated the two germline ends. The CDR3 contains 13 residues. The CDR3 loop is CASRAFAPGELFF. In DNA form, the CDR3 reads TGTGCCAGCAGGGCATTTGCACCTGGGGAGCTGTTTTTT.

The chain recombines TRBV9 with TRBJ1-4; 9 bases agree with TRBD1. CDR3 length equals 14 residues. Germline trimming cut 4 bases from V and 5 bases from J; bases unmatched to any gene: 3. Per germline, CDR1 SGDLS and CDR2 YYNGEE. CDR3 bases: TGTGCCAGCAGCCAGGGACAGGGAAATGAAAAACTGTTTTTT. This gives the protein CASSQGQGNEKLFF.

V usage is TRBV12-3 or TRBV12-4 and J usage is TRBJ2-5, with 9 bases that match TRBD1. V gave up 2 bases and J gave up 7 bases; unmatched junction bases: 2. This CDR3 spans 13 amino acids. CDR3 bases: TGTGCCAGCAGTTTAACAGGGGGCAGGACCCAGTACTTC. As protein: CASSLTGGRTQYF.

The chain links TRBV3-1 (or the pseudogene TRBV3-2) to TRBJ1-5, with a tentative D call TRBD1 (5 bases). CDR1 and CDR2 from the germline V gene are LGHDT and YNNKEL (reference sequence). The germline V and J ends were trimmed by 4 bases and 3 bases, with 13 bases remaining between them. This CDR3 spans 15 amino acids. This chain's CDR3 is CASSRGLGDNQPQHF. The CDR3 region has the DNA TGTGCCAGCAGCCGGGGCCTGGGCGACAATCAGCCCCAGCATTTT.

The CDR3 spells CASSPQDINQPQHF. CDR3 bases: TGTGCCAGCAGCCCCCAGGACATAAATCAGCCCCAGCATTTT. The chain recombines TRBV7-2 with TRBJ1-5; weak D call: TRBD1 (5 bases). Germline CDR1 is SGHTA and CDR2 is FQGNSA. The CDR3 covers 14 residues. Trimming left V 5 bases short and J 4 bases short, with 12 bases between.

CDR3 in DNA: TGTGCCAGCAGCCCGAGGGACAGGGGAATAACTGAAGCTTTCTTT. Its protein is CASSPRDRGITEAFF. V gene TRBV3-1 (or the pseudogene TRBV3-2) combines with J gene TRBJ1-1; 10 bases map to TRBD1. There are 15 residues in the CDR3. Germline V gene lookup returns CDR1 LGHDT and CDR2 YNNKEL (reference sequence). The V gene end was trimmed by 4 bases and the J gene end by 5 bases; junction bases not matched to a gene: 7.

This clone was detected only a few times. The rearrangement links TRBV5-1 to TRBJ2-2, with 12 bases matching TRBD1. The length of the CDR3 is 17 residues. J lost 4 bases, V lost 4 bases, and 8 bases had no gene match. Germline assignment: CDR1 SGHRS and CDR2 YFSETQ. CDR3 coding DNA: TGCGCCAGCAGCGACGGGACAGGGGGCGTGAGCACCGGGGAGCTGTTTTTT. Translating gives CASSDGTGGVSTGELFF.

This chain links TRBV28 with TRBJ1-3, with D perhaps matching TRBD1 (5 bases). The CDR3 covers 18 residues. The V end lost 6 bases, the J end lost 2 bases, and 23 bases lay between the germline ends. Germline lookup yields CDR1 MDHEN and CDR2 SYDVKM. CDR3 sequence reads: CASSRWTGTSGAGNTIYF. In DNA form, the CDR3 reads TGTGCCAGCAGCAGATGGACGGGGACTTCTGGGGCTGGAAACACCATATATTTT.

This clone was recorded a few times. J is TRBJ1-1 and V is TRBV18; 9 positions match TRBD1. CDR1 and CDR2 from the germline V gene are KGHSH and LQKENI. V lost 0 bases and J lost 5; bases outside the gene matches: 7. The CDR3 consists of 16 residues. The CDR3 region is CASSPPRTGARTEAFF. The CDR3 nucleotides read TGTGCCAGCTCACCACCGCGGACAGGGGCAAGGACTGAAGCTTTCTTT. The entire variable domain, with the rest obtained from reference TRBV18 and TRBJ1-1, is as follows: NAGVMQNPRHLVRRRGQEARLRCSPMKGHSHVYWYRQLPEEGLKFMVYLQKENIIDESGMPKERFSAEFPKEGPSILRIQQVVRGDSAAYFCASSPPRTGARTEAFFGQGTRLTVV.

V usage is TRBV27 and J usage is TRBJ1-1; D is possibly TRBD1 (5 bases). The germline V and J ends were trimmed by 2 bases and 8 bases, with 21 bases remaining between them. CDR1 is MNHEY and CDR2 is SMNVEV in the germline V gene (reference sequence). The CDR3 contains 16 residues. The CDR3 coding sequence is TGTGCCAGCAGTTTAGCAAGGGCCTCGGGACTAACAGAAGCTTTCTTT. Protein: CASSLARASGLTEAFF.

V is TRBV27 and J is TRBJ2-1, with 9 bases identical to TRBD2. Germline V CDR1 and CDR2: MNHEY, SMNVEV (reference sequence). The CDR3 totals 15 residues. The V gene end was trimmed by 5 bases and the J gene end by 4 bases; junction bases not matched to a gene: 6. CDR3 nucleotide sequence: TGTGCCAGCAGTGCGTCTAGCGGGAAGTACAATGAGCAGTTCTTC. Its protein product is CASSASSGKYNEQFF.

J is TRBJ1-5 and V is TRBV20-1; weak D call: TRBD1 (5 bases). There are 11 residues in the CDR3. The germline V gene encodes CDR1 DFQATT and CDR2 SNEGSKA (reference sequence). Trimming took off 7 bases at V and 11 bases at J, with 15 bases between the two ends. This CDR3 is CSVREGLAQHF. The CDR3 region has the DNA TGCAGTGTAAGGGAGGGACTAGCCCAGCATTTT.

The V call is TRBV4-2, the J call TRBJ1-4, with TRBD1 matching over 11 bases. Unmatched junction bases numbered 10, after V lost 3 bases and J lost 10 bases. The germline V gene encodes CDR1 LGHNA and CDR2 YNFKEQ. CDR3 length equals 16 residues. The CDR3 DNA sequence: TGTGCCAGCAGCCAGCCGGGGGGACAGGGGGAGGTAAAACTGTTTTTT. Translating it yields CASSQPGGQGEVKLFF.

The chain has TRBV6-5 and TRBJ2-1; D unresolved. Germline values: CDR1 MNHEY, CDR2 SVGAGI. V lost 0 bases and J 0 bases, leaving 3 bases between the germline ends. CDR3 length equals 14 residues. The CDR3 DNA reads TGTGCCAGCAGTTACTCTCGCTCCTACAATGAGCAGTTCTTC. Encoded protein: CASSYSRSYNEQFF.

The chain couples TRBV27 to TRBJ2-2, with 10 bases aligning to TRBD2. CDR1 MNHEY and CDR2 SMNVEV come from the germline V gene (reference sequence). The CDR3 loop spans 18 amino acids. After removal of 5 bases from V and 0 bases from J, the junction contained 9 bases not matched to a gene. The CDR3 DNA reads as TGTGCCAGCAGTCCGGGACTAGCGTTACTCGCGAACACCGGGGAGCTGTTTTTT. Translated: CASSPGLALLANTGELFF.